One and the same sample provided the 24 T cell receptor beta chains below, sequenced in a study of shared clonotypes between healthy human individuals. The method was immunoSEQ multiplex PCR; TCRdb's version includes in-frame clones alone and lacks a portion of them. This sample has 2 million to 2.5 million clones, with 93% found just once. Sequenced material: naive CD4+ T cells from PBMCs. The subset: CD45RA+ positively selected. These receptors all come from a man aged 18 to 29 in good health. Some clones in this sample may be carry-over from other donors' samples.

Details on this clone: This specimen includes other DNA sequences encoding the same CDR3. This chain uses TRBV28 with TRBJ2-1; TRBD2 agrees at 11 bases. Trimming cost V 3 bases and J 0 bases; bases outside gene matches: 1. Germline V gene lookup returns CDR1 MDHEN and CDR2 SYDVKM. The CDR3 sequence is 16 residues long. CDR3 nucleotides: TGTGCCAGCAGTTTTAGCGGGAGGGGCTCCTACAATGAGCAGTTCTTC. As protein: CASSFSGRGSYNEQFF.

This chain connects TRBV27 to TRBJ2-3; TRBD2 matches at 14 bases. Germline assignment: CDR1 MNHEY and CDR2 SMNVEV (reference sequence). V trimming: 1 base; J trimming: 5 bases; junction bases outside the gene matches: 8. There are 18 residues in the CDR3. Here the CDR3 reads CASSLWAHGTSGRDTQYF. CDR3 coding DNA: TGTGCCAGCAGTTTATGGGCGCACGGGACTAGCGGGAGAGATACGCAGTATTTT.

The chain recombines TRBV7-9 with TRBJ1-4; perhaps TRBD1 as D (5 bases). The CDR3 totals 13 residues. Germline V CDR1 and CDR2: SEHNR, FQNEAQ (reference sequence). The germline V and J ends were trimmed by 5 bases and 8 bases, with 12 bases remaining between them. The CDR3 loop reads CASSPRDAEKLFF. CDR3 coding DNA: TGTGCCAGCAGCCCCCGGGACGCGGAAAAACTGTTTTTT.

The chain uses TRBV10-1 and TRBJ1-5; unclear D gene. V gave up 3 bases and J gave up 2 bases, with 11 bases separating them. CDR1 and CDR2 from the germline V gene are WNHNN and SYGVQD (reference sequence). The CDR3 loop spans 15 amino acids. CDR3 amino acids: CASSDSGGGNQPQHF. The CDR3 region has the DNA TGCGCCAGCAGTGATAGCGGAGGCGGCAATCAGCCCCAGCATTTT.

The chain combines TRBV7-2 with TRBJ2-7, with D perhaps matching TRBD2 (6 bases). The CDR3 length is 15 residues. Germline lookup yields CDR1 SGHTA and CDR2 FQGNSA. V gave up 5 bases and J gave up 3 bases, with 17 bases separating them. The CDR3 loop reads CASSTYPGVVYEQYF. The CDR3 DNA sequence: TGTGCCAGCAGCACCTATCCGGGAGTAGTCTACGAGCAGTACTTC.

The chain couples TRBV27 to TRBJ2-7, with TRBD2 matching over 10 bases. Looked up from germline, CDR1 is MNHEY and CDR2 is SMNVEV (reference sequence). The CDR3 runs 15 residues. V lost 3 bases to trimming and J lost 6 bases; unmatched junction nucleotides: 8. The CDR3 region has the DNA TGTGCCAGCAGTTTCCGTCCTAGCGGGAGAGCCGAGCAGTACTTC. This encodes CASSFRPSGRAEQYF.

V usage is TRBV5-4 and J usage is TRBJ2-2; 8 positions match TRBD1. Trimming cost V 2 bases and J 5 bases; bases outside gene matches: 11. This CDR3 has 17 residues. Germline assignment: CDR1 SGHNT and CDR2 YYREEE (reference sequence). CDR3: CASSFGPQGAGTGELFF. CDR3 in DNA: TGTGCCAGCAGCTTTGGTCCCCAGGGGGCGGGGACCGGGGAGCTGTTTTTT.

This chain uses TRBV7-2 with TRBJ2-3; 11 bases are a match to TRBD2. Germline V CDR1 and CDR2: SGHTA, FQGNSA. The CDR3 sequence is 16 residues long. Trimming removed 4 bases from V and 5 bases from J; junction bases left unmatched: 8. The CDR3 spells CASSYSGRAAGDTQYF. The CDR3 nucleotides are TGTGCCAGCAGCTATAGCGGGAGGGCCGCGGGAGATACGCAGTATTTT.

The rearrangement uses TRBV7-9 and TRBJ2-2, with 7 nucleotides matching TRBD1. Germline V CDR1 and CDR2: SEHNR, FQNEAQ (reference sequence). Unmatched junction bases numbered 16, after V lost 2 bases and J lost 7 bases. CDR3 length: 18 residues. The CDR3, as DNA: TGTGCCAGCAGCTTATGGGTCCCCTACAGGGGATGGGACGGGGAGCTGTTTTTT. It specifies CASSLWVPYRGWDGELFF.

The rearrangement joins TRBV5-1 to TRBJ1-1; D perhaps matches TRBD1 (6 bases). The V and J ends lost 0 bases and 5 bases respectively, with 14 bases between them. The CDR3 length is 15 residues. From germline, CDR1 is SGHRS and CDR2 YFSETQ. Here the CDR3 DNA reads TGCGCCAGCAGCTTGGAGCCAGGACAGCTTACTGAAGCTTTCTTT. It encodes CASSLEPGQLTEAFF.

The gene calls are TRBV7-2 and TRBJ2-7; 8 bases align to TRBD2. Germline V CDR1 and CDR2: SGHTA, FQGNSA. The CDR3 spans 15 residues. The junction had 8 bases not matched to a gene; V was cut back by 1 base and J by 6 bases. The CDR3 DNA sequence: TGTGCCAGCAGCTTAGGAGTGACTAGCGTCTCCGAGCAGTACTTC. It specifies CASSLGVTSVSEQYF.

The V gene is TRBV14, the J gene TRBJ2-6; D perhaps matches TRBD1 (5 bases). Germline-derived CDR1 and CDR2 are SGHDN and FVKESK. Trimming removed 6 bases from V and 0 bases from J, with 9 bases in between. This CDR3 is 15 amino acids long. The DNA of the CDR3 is TGTGCCAGCAGTCCAGGGTACTCTGGGGCCAACGTCCTGACTTTC. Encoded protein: CASSPGYSGANVLTF.

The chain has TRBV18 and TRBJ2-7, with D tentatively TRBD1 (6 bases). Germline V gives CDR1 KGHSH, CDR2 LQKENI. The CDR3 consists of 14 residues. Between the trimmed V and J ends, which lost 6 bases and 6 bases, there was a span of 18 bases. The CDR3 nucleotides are TGTGCCAGCTCTCCAGGGGCAGGGACCGGCGAGCAGTACTTC. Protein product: CASSPGAGTGEQYF.

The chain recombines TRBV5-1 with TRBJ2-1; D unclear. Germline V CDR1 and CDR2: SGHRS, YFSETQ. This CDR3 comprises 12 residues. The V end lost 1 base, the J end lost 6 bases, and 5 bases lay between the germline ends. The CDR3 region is CASSLNSNEQFF. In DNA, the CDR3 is TGCGCCAGCAGCTTGAATTCCAATGAGCAGTTCTTC.

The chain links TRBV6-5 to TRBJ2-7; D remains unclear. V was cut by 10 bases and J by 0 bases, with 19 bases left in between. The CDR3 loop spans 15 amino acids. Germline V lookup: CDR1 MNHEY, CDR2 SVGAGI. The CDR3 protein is CAIKSMAGTSYEQYF. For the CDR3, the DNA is TGTGCCATCAAATCAATGGCCGGAACCTCCTACGAGCAGTACTTC.

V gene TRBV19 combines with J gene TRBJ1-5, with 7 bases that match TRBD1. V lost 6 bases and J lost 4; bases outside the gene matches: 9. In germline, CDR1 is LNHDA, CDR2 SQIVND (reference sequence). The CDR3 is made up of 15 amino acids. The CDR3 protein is CASSLQGNKNQPQHF. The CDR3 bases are TGTGCCAGTAGCTTACAGGGGAATAAGAATCAGCCCCAGCATTTT.

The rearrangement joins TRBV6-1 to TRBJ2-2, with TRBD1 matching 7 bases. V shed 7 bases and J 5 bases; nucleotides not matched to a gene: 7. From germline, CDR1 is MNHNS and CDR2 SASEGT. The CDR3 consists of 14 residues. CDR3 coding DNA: TGTGCCAGCAACTGGGACAGAGATACCGGGGAGCTGTTTTTT. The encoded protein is CASNWDRDTGELFF.

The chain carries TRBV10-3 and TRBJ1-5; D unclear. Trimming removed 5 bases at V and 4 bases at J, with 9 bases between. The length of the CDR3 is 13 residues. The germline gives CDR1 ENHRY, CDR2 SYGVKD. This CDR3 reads CAISRAENQPQHF. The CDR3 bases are TGTGCCATCAGTAGGGCCGAAAATCAGCCCCAGCATTTT.

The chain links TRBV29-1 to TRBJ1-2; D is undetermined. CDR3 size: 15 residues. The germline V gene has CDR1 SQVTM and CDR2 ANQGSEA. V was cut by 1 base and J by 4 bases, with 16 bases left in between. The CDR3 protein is CSVEVLTGRSYGYTF. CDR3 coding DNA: TGCAGCGTTGAAGTCTTGACGGGCCGCTCCTATGGCTACACCTTC.

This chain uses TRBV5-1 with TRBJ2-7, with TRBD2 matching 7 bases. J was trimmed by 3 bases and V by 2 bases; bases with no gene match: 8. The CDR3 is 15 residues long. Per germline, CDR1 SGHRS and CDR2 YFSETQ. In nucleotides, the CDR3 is TGCGCCAGCAGCTTTAGCTTAAGCGGGATCTACGAGCAGTACTTC. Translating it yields CASSFSLSGIYEQYF.

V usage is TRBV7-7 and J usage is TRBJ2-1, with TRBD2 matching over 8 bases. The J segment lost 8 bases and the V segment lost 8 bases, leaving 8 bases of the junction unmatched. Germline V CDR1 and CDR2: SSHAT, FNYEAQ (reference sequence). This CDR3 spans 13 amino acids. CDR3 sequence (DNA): TGTGCCAGCTGGGCGGGAGGTCCCCATGAGCAGTTCTTC. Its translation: CASWAGGPHEQFF.

The CDR3 DNA reads TGTGCCAGCAGTTTGTGGGCGGCTGGCTACACCTTC. It specifies CASSLWAAGYTF. This chain links TRBV28 with TRBJ1-2; D is uncertain. This CDR3 is built from 12 residues. Trimming pared 3 bases from V and 7 bases from J, leaving 9 bases between. The germline CDR1 and CDR2 sequences are MDHEN and SYDVKM.

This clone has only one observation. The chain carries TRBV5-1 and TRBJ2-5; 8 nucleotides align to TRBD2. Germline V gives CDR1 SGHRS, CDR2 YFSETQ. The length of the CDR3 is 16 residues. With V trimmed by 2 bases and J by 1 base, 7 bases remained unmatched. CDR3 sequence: CASSLGAAGAQETQYF. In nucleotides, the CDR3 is TGCGCCAGCAGCTTAGGAGCAGCGGGGGCCCAAGAGACCCAGTACTTC.

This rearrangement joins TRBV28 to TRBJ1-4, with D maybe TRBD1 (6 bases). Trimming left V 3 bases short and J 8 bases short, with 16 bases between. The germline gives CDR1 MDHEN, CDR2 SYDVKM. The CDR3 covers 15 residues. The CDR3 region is CASSFGGAGAEKLFF. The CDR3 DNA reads TGTGCCAGCAGTTTCGGTGGGGCAGGGGCGGAAAAACTGTTTTTT.